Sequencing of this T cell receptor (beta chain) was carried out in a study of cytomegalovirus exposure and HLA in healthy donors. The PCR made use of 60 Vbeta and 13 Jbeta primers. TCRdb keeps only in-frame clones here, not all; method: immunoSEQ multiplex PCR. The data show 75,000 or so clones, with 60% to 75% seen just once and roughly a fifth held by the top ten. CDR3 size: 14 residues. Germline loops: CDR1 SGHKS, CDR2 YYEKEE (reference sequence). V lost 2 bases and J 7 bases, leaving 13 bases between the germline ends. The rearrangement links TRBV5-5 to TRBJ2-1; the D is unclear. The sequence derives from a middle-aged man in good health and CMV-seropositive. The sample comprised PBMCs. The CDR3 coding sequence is TGTGCCAGCAGCTTAGTCGGCGCAGGAAATGAGCAGTTCTTC. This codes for CASSLVGAGNEQFF.